This T cell receptor beta chain came from a study of T cells expressing NK-cell markers. Study background: Obtained from sorted CD3+CD56+NKG2C+, CD3+CD56+NKG2C- and CD3+CD56-NKG2C+ T cells were the TCR beta repertoires.

Libraries used 5'RACE template switching adding universal primer site and UMIs. With the 5' RACE reads reprocessed, TCRdb shows one record per CDR3 protein and no DNA. Seen in this sample are under 500,000 distinct CDR3 sequences; the ten most common clones hold 7.3%. Germline lookup yields CDR1 SGHRS and CDR2 YFSETQ. This CDR3 has 13 amino acids. The sequence came from a woman aged 18 to 75 in good health. The V gene is TRBV5-1, the J gene TRBJ2-4. The sample comprised blood T cells: a sorted CD56 or NKG2C T cell subset, CD4+ or CD8+ T cells, or bulk PBMC T cells (not recorded which). CDR3 sequence reads: CASSLGSLNIQYF.